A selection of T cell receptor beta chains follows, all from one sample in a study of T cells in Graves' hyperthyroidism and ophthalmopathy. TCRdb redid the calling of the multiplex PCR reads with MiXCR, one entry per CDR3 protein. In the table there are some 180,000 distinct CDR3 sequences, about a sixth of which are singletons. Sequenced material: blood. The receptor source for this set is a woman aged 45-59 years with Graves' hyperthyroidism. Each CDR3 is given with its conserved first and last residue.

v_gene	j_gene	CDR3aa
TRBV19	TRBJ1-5	CASSSGEVQPQHF
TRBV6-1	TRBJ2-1	CASLLASGFYEQFF
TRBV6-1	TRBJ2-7	CASTGTVPYEQYF
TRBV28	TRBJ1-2	CASSTQGPPYGYTF
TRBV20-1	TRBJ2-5	CSAKTGGTGETQYF
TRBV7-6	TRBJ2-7	CASSLEGGLSYEQYF
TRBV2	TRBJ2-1	CASSDSWDNEQFF
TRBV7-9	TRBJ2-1	CASSLAGGSRNEQFF
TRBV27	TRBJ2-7	CASSIQGYEQYF
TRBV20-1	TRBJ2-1	CSASLAGDHNEQFF
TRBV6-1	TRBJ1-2	CASSGWVVLLFYGYTF
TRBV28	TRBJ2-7	CASPPMRRTDVGNEQYF
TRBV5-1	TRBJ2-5	CASSPNQETQYF
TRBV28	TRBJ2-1	CASSSSVEQFF
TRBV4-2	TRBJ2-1	CASSLRLVSAYEQFF
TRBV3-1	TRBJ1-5	CASSQDGGPHQPQHF
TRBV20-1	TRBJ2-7	CSARKQGAMFSYEQYF
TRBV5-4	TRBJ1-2	CASSLDQGAYGYTF
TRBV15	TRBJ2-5	CATSFGTTFRQTQYF
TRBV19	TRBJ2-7	CASSGGAAGGGWQYF
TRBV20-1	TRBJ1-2	CSAPPDGQAGYTF
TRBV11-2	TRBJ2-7	CASSSVAANPYEQYF
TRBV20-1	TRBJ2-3	CSVRAGVGTDTQYF
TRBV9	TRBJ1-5	CASSRRRPSNQPQHF
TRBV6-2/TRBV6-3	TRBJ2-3	CASSYPVDTQYF
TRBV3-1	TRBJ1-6	CASRANRGYSPLHF
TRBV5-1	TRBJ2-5	CASSGTGKETQYF
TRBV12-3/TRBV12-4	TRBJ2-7	CASSLSTGYEQYF
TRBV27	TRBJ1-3	CASSFNRESGNTIYF
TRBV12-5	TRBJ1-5	CASGPSRGGVGNQPQHF
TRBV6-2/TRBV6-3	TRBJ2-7	CASSLWWELAGNSYEQYF
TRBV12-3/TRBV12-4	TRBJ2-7	CASSPGLALEQYF
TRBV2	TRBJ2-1	CASTDLAGSEQFF
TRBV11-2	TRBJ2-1	CASSDRVEHEQFF
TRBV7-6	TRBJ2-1	CASSKMNGSLSSYNEQFF
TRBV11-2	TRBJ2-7	CASSFQRTGYYEQYF
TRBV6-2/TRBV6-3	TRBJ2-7	CASSYSTPPEQYF
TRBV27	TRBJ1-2	CASSQDRGRGYTF
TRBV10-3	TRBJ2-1	CTISERETSYNERFF
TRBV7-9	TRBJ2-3	CASSSKAVPSTDTQYF
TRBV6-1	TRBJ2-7	CASSEVGPGFYEQYF
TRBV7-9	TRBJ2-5	CASSPRTGETETQYF
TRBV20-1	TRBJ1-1	CSASNSGDNTEAFF